This TCR beta chain was observed in a study of radiotherapy plus CTLA-4 blockade in lung cancer. Turning to the study itself: With over 25% of patients having disease control, objective responses were seen in approximately 17%.

Focal radiation plus CTLA-4 blockade with ipilimumab was given to patients with chemo-refractory metastatic non-small-cell lung cancer. Profiling relied on immunoSEQ multiplex PCR, and the TCRdb table lists in-frame clones only, not all of them. The sample holds about 62,000 clones, 60% to 80% seen once. As for this clone: Its antigen is not known.

Study-wide findings and caveats: Subsequent to radiotherapy plus ipilimumab, tumor-derived TCR clones underwent expansion in blood. Alongside interferon-beta, early blood T cell clone dynamics were reportedly the best predictor of response.

CDR1 and CDR2 (germline): SEHNR, FQNEAQ (reference sequence). Deletions cut 2 bases from V and 0 bases from J, with 16 bases between. This CDR3 is built from 17 residues. The clonotype was recovered from a human donor with non-small cell lung cancer who had a complete response to radiotherapy plus ipilimumab. The chain links TRBV7-9 to TRBJ2-5, with D perhaps TRBD2 (7 bases). The source material was peripheral blood, sampled from a patient treated with radiotherapy plus ipilimumab. The CDR3, as DNA: TGTGCCAGCAGCTTAACACCGGGGGGCCCGTACCAAGAGACCCAGTACTTC. It yields the protein CASSLTPGGPYQETQYF.